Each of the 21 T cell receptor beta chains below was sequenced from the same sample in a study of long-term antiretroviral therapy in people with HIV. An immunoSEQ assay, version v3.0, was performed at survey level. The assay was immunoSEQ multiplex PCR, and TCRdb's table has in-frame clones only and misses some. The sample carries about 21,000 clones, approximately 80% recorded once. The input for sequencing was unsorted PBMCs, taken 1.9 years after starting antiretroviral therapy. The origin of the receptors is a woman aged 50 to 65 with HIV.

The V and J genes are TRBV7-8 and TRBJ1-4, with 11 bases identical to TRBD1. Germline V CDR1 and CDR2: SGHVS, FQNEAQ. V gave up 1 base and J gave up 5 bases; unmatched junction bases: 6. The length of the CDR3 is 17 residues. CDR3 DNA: TGTGCCAGCAGCTTAGGGACAGGGGGCAACTTAAATGAAAAACTGTTTTTT. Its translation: CASSLGTGGNLNEKLFF.

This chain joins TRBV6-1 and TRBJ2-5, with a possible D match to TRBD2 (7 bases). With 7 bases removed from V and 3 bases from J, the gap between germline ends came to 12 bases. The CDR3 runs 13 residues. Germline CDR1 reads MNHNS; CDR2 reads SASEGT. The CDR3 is CASNAGAEETQYF. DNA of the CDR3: TGTGCCAGCAATGCGGGGGCCGAAGAGACCCAGTACTTC.

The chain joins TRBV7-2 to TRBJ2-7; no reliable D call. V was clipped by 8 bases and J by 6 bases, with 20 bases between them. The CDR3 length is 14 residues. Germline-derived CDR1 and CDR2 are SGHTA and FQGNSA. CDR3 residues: CASSQELGIREQYF. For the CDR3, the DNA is TGTGCCAGCTCCCAAGAATTAGGGATCCGCGAGCAGTACTTC.

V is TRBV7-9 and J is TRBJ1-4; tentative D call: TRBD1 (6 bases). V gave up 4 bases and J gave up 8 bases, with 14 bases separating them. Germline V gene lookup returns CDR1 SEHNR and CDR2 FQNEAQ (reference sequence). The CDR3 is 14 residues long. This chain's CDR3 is CASSSDRLREKLFF. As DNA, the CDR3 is TGTGCCAGCAGCTCGGACAGACTTAGAGAAAAACTGTTTTTT.

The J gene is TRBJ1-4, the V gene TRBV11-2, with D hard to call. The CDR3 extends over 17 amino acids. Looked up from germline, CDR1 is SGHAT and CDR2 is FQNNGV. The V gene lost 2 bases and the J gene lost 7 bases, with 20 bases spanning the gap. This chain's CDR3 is CASSLQVDIGVGEKLFF. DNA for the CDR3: TGTGCCAGCAGCTTACAGGTGGATATAGGAGTTGGTGAAAAACTGTTTTTT. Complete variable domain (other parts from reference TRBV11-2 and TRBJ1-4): EAGVAQSPRYKIIEKRQSVAFWCNPISGHATLYWYQQILGQGPKLLIQFQNNGVVDDSQLPKDRFSAERLKGVDSTLKIQPAKLEDSAVYLCASSLQVDIGVGEKLFFGSGTQLSVL.

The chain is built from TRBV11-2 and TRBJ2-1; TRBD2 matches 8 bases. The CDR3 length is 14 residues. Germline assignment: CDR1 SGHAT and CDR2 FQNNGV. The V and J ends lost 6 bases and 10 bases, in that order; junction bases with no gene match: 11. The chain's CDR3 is CASRPTSGGWEQFF. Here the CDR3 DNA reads TGTGCCAGCAGACCTACTAGCGGCGGGTGGGAGCAGTTCTTC.

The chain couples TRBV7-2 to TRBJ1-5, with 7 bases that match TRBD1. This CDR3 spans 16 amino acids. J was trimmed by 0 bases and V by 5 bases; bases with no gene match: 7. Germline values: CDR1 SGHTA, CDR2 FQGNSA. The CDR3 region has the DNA TGTGCCAGCAGCCGGGGACAGAGATATAGCAATCAGCCCCAGCATTTT. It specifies CASSRGQRYSNQPQHF.

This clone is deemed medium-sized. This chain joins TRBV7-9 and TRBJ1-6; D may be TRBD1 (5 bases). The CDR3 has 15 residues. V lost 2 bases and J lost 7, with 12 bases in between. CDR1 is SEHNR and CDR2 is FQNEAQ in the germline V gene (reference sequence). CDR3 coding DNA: TGTGCCAGCAGCTTATTAGGGGTCGGGAATTCACCCCTCCACTTT. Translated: CASSLLGVGNSPLHF.

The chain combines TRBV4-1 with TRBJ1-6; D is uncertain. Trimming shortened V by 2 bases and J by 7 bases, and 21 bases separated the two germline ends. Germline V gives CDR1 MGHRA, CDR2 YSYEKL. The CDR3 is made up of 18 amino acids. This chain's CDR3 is CASSQLSGSGYLNSPLHF. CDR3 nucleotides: TGCGCCAGCAGCCAACTAAGCGGCAGTGGGTACTTAAATTCACCCCTCCACTTT.

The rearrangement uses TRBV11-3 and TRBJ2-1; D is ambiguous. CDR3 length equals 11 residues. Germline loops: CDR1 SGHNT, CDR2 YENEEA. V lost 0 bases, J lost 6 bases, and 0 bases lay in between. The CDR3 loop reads CASSLDNEQFF. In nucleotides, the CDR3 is TGTGCCAGCAGCTTAGACAATGAGCAGTTCTTC.

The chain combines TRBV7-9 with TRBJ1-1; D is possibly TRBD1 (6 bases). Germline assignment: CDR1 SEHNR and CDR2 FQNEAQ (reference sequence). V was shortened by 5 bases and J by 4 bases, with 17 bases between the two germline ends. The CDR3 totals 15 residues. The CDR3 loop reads CASSAVGGEVTEAFF. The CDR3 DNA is TGTGCCAGCAGCGCGGTGGGGGGCGAGGTCACTGAAGCTTTCTTT.

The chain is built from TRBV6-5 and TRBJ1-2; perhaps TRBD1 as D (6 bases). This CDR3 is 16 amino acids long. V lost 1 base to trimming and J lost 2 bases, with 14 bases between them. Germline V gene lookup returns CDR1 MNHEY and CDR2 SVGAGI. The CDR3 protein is CASSYLTRGTNYGYTF. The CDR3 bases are TGTGCCAGCAGTTACTTGACCAGGGGAACGAACTATGGCTACACCTTC.

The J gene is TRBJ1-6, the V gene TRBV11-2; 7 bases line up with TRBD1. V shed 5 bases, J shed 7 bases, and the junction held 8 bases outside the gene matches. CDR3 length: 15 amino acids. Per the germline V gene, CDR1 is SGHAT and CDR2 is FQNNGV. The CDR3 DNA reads TGTGCCAGCAGCACGTACAGGGGTGGGAATTCACCCCTCCACTTT. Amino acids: CASSTYRGGNSPLHF.

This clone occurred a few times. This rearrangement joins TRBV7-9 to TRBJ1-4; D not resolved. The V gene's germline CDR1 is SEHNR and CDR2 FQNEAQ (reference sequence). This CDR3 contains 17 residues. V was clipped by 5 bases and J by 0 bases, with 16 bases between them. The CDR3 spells CASSREAPGATNEKLFF. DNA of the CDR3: TGTGCCAGCAGCCGAGAGGCACCAGGTGCAACTAATGAAAAACTGTTTTTT.

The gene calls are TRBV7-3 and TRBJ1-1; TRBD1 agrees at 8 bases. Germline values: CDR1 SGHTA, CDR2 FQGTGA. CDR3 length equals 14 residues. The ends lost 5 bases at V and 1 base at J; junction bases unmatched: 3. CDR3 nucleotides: TGTGCCAGCAGCCGGACAGGGCAGAACACTGAAGCTTTCTTT. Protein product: CASSRTGQNTEAFF.

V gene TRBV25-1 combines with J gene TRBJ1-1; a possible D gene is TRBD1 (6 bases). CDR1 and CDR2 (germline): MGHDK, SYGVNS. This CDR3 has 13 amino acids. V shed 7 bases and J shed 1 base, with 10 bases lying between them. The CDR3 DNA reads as TGTGCCAGCATGGGACACTCGAACACTGAAGCTTTCTTT. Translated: CASMGHSNTEAFF.

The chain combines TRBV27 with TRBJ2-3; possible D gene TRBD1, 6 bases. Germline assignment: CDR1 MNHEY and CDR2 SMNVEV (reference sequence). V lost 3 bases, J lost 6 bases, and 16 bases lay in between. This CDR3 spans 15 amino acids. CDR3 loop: CASSLWVPQGDTQYF. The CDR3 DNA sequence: TGTGCCAGCAGTTTGTGGGTCCCACAGGGTGATACGCAGTATTTT.

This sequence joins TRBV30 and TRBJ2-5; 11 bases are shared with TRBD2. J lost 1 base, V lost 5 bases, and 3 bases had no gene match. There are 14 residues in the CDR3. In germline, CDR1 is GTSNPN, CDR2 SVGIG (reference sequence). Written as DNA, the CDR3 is TGTGCCTGGGGTAGCGGGGGGGTCCAAGAGACCCAGTACTTC. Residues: CAWGSGGVQETQYF.

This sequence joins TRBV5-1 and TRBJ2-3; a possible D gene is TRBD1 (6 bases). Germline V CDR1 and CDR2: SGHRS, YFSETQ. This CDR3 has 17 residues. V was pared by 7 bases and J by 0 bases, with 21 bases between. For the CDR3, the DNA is TGCGCCAGCGGGAAGGGGGACGGACGGATTAGCACAGATACGCAGTATTTT. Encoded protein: CASGKGDGRISTDTQYF.

The CDR3 nucleotides read TGTGCCAGCAGCTTAAAGGCCCTCTCTGGAAACACCATATATTTT. This codes for CASSLKALSGNTIYF. This chain links TRBV7-2 with TRBJ1-3; D uncertain. The CDR3 length is 15 residues. CDR1 and CDR2 (germline): SGHTA, FQGNSA. V lost 2 bases to trimming and J lost 0 bases, with 8 bases between them.

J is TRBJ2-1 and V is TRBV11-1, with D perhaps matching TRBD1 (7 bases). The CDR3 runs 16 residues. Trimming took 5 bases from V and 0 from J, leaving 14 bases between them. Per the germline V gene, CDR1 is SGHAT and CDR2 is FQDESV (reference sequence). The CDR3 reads CASSGRQGGSYNEQFF. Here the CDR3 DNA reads TGTGCCAGCAGCGGCAGACAGGGAGGCTCCTACAATGAGCAGTTCTTC. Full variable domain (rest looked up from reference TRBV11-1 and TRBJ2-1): EAEVAQSPRYKITEKSQAVAFWCDPISGHATLYWYRQILGQGPELLVQFQDESVVDDSQLPKDRFSAERLKGVDSTLKIQPAELGDSAMYLCASSGRQGGSYNEQFFGPGTRLTVL.